This T cell receptor beta chain was found in a study of molecular identifiers for immune sequencing clone quantification (dated by TCRdb to 2016 to 2019). General notes on the study: In a replicate experiment, RNA from roughly 21,000 or 96,000 naive CD8 T cells was split into five aliquots, four of which were sequenced. CD8 T cells were used in a methods study to benchmark molecular-identifier clustering-based TCR repertoire sequencing (MIDCIRS) and TCR RNA copy counting. General conclusions and limits of the study: In CMV-specific effector cells, clones with more than 20 RNA copies contained over 99% of molecules, whereas in naive cells such clones contained under 1% of molecules. Modeling estimated roughly 3 recovered TCR RNA copies per cell, compared with about ten by digital PCR, which implies roughly 29% capture efficiency. A single cell's worth of spiked-in Jurkat TCR RNA was reported detectable even among 750,000 to 1,000,000 naive CD8 T cells. The naive libraries included spiked-in Jurkat TCR RNA (fewer than 11 copies' worth), and this Jurkat TCR RNA is not part of the donor repertoire. The sizes of highly expanded clones could end up underestimated when identical TCR molecules share a barcode. When barcode sub-clustering was not used, chimeric consensus sequences inflated TCR diversity, with chimeras reaching as high as 47%.

Libraries of naive CD8 T cells were built from 20,000 to 1,000,000 sorted cells, with 10%, 30% or 50% of the purified RNA used. Naive CD8 T cells, defined as CD8+CD4-CCR7+CD45RA+, were FACS-sorted into RLT Plus buffer on a BD FACSAria II. Approximately eleven TCR copies' worth of Jurkat RNA were spiked into about 20,000-1,100,000 naive CD8 T cell samples to test detection sensitivity. CD8 T cells were enriched with RosetteSep CD8+ T Cell Enrichment Cocktail and Ficoll-Paque, followed by ACK red cell lysis. This clonotype appeared many times. Which antigen it targets is not known. No much larger clone exists at a distance of one base, and base qualities are not known. The germline V gene sets CDR1 to LGHNA and CDR2 to YSLEER. V is shortened by 0 bases, J by 2 bases, and the region joining them spans 11 bases. From the cysteine up to the phenylalanine, the CDR3 has a length of 15 residues. The retained sequence is limited to the CDR3, 45 bases, with the frame set at the first base.

Library method: PCR. The sequencer listed for this sample is Illumina HiSeq 4000. Bulk TCR libraries were made following a previously described method, with the TCR primers given in Table S5. Purification of total RNA was performed with the Qiagen AllPrep DNA/RNA kit. Reads from multiple sequencing runs of the same library were pooled before analysis. The authors' pipeline ran thus. Only reads with exact TCR constant sequence were kept, trimmed to 150 nt, and grouped by their 12-nt molecular barcodes. Reads within each barcode group were sub-clustered using a 15% Levenshtein threshold, and quality-weighted consensus sequences were constructed for each RNA molecule. Non-functional sequences were filtered out, along with any lower-count sequence sitting one edit away from another sequence. Barcode sub-clusters with fewer than 20% of the maximum read count were removed, based on fitting two negative binomial distributions. The public reads were run again by TCRdb, first through fastp at Q25 and then through MiXCR, and only productive beta chains were kept. Each CDR3 protein gets just one entry, which takes the most common genes and DNA from the rows behind it. Here the V and J calls rest on TCRdb's processing, not on the authors' analysis. Within this sample are 30,000 to 40,000 distinct CDR3 sequences, with over 15% of them counted one time only. Of the sample, approximately 1% falls within the top ten clones.

This receptor was identified in a human donor in good health. Some libraries in this study had Jurkat cell RNA spiked in. Source material: naive CD8+ T cells from blood, with Jurkat cell RNA spiked in. The cell subset or site label of this sample denotes: FACS-sorted CD8+CD4-CCR7+CD45RA+ naive T cells. The chain is assembled from TRBV4-3 and TRBJ2-7, with the identity of the D gene unclear. The CDR3 protein: CASSQDRWRPYEQYF. Read as DNA, the sequence is TGCGCCAGCAGCCAAGATCGCTGGCGGCCCTACGAGCAGTACTTC.